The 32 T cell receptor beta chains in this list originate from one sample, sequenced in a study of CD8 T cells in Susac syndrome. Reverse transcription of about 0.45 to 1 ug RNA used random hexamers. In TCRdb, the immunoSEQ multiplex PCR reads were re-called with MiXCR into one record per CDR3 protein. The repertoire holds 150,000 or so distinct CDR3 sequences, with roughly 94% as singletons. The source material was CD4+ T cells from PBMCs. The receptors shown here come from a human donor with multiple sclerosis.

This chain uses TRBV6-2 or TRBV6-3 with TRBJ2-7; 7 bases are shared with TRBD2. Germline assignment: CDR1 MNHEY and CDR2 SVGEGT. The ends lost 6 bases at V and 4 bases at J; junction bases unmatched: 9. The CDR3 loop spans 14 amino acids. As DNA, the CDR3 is TGTGCCAGCAGGTCGGGAGGAGAGACATACGAGCAGTACTTC. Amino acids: CASRSGGETYEQYF.

The CDR3 spells CASGRTGQYNEQFF. The DNA for the CDR3 is TGTGCCAGCGGAAGGACAGGTCAATACAATGAGCAGTTCTTC. The genes are TRBV25-1 and TRBJ2-1; 7 positions match TRBD1. J lost 4 bases, V lost 8 bases, and 8 bases had no gene match. Germline-derived CDR1 and CDR2 are MGHDK and SYGVNS. CDR3 length: 14 residues. Together with reference TRBV25-1 and TRBJ2-1, the CDR3 gives the full variable domain: EADIYQTPRYLVIGTGKKITLECSQTMGHDKMYWYQQDPGMELHLIHYSYGVNSTEKGDLSSESTVSRIRTEHFPLTLESARPSHTSQYLCASGRTGQYNEQFFGPGTRLTVL.

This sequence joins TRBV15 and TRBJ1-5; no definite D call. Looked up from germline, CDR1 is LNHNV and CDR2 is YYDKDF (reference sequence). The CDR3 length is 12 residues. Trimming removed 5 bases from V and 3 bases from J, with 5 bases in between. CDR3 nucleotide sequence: TGTGCCACCAGCCAGCCCAATCAGCCCCAGCATTTT. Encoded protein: CATSQPNQPQHF.

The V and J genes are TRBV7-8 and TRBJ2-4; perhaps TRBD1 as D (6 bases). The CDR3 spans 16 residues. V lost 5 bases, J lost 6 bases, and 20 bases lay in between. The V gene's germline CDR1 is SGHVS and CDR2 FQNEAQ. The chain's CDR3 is CASSADRFSILNIQYF. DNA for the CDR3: TGTGCCAGCAGCGCCGACAGGTTTTCAATACTAAACATTCAGTACTTC.

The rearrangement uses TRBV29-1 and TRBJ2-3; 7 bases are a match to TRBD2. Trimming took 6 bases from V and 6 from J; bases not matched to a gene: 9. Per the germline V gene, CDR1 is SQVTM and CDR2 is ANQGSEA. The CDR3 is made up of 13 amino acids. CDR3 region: CSVFHSGFDTQYF. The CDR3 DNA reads TGCAGCGTCTTTCATAGCGGGTTCGATACGCAGTATTTT.

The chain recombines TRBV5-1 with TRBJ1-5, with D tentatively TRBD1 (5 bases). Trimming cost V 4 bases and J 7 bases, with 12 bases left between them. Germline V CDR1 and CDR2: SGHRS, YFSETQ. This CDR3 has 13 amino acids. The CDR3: CASSLRVGQPQHF. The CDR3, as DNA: TGCGCCAGCAGCCTCAGGGTCGGGCAGCCCCAGCATTTT.

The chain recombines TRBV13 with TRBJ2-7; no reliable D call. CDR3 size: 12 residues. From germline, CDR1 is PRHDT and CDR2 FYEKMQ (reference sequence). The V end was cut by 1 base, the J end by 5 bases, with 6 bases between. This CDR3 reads CASSLEDDEQYF. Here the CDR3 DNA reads TGTGCCAGCAGCTTAGAGGACGACGAGCAGTACTTC.

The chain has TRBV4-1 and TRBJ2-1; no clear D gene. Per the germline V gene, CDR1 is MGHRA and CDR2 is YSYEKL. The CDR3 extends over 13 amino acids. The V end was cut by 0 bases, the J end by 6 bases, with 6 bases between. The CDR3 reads CASSQDRLNEQFF. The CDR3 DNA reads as TGCGCCAGCAGCCAAGACAGGCTCAATGAGCAGTTCTTC.

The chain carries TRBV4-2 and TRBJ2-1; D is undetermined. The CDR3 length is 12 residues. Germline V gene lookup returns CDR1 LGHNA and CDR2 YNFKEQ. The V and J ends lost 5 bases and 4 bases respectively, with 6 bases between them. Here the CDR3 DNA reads TGTGCCAGCAGCTACGGGTACAATGAGCAGTTCTTC. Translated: CASSYGYNEQFF.

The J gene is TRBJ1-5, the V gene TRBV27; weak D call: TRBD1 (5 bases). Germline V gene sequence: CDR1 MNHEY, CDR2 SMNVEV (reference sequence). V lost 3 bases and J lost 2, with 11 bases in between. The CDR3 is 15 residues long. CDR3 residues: CASSFQGGGNQPQHF. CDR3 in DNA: TGTGCCAGCAGTTTTCAGGGTGGGGGCAATCAGCCCCAGCATTTT.

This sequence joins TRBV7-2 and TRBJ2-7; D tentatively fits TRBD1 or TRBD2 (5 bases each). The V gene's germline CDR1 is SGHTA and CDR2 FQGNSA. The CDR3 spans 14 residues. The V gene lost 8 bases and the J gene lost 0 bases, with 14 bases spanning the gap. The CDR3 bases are TGTGCCAGCGGACGGGACGGGATCTCCTACGAGCAGTACTTC. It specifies CASGRDGISYEQYF.

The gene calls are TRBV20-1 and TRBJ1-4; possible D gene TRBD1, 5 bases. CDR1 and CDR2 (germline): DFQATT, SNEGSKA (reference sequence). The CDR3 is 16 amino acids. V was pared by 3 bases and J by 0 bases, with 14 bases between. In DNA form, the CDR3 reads TGCAGTGCTAGCGGGGCAGCTTCTCCAACTAATGAAAAACTGTTTTTT. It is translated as CSASGAASPTNEKLFF.

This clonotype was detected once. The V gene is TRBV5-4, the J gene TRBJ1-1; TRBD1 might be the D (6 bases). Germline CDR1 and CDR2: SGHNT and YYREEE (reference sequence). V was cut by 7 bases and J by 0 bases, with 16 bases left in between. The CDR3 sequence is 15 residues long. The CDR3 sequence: CASFIGGPMNTEAFF. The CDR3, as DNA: TGTGCCAGCTTTATAGGGGGTCCCATGAACACTGAAGCTTTCTTT.

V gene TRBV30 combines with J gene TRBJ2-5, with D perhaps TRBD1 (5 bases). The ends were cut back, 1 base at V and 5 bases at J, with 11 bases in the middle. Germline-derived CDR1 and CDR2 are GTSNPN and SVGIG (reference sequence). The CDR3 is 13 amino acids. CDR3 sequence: CAWSEQGRETQYF. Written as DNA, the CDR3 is TGTGCCTGGAGTGAGCAGGGCCGGGAGACCCAGTACTTC.

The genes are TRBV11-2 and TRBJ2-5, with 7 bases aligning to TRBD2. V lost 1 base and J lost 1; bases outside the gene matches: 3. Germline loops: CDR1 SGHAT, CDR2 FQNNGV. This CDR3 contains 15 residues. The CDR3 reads CASSLAGGIQETQYF. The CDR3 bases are TGTGCCAGCAGCTTAGCGGGAGGAATCCAAGAGACCCAGTACTTC. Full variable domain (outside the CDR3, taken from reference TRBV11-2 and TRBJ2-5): EAGVAQSPRYKIIEKRQSVAFWCNPISGHATLYWYQQILGQGPKLLIQFQNNGVVDDSQLPKDRFSAERLKGVDSTLKIQPAKLEDSAVYLCASSLAGGIQETQYFGPGTRLLVL.

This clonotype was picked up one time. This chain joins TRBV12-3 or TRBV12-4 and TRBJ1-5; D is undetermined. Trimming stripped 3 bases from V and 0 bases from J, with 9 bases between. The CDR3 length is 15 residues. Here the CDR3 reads CASSFGQTSNQPQHF. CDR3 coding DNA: TGTGCCAGCAGTTTTGGGCAGACTAGCAATCAGCCCCAGCATTTT.

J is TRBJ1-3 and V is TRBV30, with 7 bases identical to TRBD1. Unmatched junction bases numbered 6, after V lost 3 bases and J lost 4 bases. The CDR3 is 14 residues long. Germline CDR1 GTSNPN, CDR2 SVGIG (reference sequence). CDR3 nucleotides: TGTGCCTGGAGCACAGGGGCTTACGGAAACACCATATATTTT. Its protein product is CAWSTGAYGNTIYF.

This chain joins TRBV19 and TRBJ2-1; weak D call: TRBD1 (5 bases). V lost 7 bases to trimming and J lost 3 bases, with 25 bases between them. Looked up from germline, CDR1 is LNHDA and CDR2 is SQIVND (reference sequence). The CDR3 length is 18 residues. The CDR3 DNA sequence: TGTGCCAGTACCCCTGGGTGGGGCGACGCCTTGGGCTACAATGAGCAGTTCTTC. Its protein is CASTPGWGDALGYNEQFF.

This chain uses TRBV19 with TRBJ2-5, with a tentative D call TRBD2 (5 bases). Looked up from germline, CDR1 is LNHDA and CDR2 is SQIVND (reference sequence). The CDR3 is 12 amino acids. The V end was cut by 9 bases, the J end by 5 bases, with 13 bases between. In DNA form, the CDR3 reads TGTGCCAGCCGCGGACGGAGGGAGACCCAGTACTTC. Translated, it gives CASRGRRETQYF.

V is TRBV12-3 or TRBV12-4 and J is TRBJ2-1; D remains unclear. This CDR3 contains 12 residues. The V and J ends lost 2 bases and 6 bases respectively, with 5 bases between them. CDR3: CASSLMVNEQFF. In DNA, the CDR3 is TGTGCCAGCAGTTTAATGGTCAATGAGCAGTTCTTC.

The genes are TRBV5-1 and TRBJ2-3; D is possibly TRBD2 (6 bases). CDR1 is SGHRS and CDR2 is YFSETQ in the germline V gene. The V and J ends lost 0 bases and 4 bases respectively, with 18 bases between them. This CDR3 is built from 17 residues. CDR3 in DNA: TGCGCCAGCAGCTTGGGGGGGTCTACGGGAGCGGCAGATACGCAGTATTTT. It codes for CASSLGGSTGAADTQYF. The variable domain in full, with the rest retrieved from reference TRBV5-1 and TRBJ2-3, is KAGVTQTPRYLIKTRGQQVTLSCSPISGHRSVSWYQQTPGQGLQFLFEYFSETQRNKGNFPGRFSGRQFSNSRSEMNVSTLELGDSALYLCASSLGGSTGAADTQYFGPGTRLTVL.

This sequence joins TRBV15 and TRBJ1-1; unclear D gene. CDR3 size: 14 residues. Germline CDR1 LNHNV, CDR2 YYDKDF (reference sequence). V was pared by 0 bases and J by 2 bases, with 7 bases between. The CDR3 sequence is CATSRDLTNTEAFF. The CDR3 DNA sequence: TGTGCCACCAGCAGAGATCTCACTAACACTGAAGCTTTCTTT.

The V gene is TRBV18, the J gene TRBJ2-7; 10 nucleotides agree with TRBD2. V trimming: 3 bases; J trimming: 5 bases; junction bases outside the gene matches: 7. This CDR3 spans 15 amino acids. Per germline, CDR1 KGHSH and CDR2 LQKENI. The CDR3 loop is CASSPGLARLDEQYF. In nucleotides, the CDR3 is TGTGCCAGCTCACCGGGACTAGCGCGGTTAGACGAGCAGTACTTC. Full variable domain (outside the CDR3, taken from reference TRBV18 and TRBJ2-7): NAGVMQNPRHLVRRRGQEARLRCSPMKGHSHVYWYRQLPEEGLKFMVYLQKENIIDESGMPKERFSAEFPKEGPSILRIQQVVRGDSAAYFCASSPGLARLDEQYFGPGTRLTVT.

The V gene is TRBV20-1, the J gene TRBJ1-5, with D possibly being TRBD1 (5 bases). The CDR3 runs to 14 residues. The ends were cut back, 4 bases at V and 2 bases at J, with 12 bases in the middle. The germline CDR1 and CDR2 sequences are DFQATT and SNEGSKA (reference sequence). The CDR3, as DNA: TGCAGTGCTACTCAGGGTTGGGGCAATCAGCCCCAGCATTTT. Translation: CSATQGWGNQPQHF.

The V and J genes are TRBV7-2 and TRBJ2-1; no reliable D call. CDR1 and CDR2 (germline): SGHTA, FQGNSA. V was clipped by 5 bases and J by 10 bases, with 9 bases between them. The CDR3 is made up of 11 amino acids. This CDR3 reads CASSPYGEQFF. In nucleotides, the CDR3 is TGTGCCAGCAGCCCCTATGGCGAGCAGTTCTTC.

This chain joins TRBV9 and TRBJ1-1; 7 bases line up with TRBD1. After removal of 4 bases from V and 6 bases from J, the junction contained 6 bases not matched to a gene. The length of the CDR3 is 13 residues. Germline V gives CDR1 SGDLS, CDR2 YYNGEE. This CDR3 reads CASSKRQGAEAFF. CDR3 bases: TGTGCCAGCAGCAAACGACAGGGCGCTGAAGCTTTCTTT.

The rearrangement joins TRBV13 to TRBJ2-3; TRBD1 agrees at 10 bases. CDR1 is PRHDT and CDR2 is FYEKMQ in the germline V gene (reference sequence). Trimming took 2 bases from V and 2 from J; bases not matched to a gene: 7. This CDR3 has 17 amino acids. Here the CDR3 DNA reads TGTGCCAGCAGCTTACGTATTGGGACAGGGGTCACAGATACGCAGTATTTT. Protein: CASSLRIGTGVTDTQYF.

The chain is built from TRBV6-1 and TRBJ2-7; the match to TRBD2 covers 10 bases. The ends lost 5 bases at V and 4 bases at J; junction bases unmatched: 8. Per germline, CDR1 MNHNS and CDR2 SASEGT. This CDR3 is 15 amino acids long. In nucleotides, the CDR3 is TGTGCCAGCAGTCCAGCGACTAGCGGGCCGTACGAGCAGTACTTC. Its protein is CASSPATSGPYEQYF.

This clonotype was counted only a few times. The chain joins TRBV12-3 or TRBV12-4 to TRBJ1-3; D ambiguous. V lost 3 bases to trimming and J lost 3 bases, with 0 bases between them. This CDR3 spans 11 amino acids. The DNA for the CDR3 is TGTGCCAGCAGTTTTGGAAACACCATATATTTT. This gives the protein CASSFGNTIYF.

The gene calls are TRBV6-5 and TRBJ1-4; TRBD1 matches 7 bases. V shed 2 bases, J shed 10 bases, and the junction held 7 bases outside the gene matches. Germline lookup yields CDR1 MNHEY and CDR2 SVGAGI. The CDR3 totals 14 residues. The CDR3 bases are TGTGCCAGCAGTTACGGGACAGCTGGGGTAAAACTGTTTTTT. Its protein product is CASSYGTAGVKLFF.

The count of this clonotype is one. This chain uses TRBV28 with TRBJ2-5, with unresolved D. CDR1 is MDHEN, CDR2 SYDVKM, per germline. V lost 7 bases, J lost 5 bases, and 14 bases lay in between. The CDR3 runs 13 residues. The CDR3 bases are TGTGCCAGCATCCTAGTAGGTTCGGAGACCCAGTACTTC. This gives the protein CASILVGSETQYF.

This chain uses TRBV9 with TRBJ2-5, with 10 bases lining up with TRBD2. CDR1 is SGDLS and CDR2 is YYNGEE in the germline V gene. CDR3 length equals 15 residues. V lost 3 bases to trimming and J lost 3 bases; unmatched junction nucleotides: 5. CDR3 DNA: TGTGCCAGCAGCGGCTCCGGGACTAGCGAAGAGACCCAGTACTTC. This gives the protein CASSGSGTSEETQYF.